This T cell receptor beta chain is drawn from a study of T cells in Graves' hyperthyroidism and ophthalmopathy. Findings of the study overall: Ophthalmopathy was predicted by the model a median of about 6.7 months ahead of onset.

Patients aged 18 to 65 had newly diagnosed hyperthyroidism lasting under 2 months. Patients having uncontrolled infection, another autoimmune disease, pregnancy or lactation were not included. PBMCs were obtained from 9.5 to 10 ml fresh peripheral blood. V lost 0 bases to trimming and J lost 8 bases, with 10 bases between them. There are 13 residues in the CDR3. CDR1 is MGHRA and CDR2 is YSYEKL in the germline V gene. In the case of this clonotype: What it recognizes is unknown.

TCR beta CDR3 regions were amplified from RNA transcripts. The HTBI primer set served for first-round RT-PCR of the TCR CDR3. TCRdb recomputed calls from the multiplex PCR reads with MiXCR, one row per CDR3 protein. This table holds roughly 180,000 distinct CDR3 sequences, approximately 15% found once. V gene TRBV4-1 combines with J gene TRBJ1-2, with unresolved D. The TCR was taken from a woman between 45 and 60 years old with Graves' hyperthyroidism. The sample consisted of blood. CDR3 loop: CASSQDQQRGYTF. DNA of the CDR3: TGCGCCAGCAGCCAAGATCAGCAGCGAGGCTACACCTTC.